These T cell receptor beta chains were read from a single sample in a study of cytotoxic CD8 clonotypes in ibrutinib-treated CLL. Assay: immunoSEQ multiplex PCR; the TCRdb copy retains only in-frame clones and omits some. The sample gives some 350,000 clones, around 66% of which show up once; roughly 6% is in the top ten. The specimen comprised PBMCs, sampled after 36 months of ibrutinib treatment. The receptors derive from a human donor with chronic lymphocytic leukemia. CDR3s include the opening cysteine and the closing phenylalanine or tryptophan. A D gene is named only where the DNA matches it firmly. The size of a clone is reported for some rows only, either as once, few or many, or as a class for expanded clones.

>once|-|15|TRBV6-1|TRBJ1-5
CASSEAGRNNQPQHF
TGTGCCAGCAGTGAAGCGGGACGGAACAATCAGCCCCAGCATTTT
>-|TRBD1|15|TRBV29-1|TRBJ1-2
CSVDPATGRGDGYTF
TGCAGCGTTGATCCGGCGACAGGGAGAGGGGATGGCTACACCTTC
>-|-|10|TRBV19|TRBJ2-5
CAIYQETQYF
TGTGCCATTTACCAAGAGACCCAGTACTTC
>-|-|12|TRBV19|TRBJ1-2
CASSMTTYGYTF
TGTGCCAGTAGTATGACCACCTATGGCTACACCTTC
>-|-|12|TRBV7-2|TRBJ2-1
CASSLGQNEQFF
TGTGCCAGCAGCTTAGGACAGAATGAGCAGTTCTTC
>-|-|13|TRBV18|TRBJ1-1
CASSPLRTPEAFF
TGTGCCAGCTCACCGCTCCGGACACCTGAAGCTTTCTTT
>few|-|12|TRBV5-6|TRBJ1-2
CASRVRFGGYTF
TGTGCCAGCAGGGTGAGGTTTGGTGGCTACACCTTC
>-|-|14|TRBV6-5|TRBJ2-2
CASSRTRNTGELFF
TGTGCCAGCAGTCGGACACGAAACACCGGGGAGCTGTTTTTT
>-|TRBD2|16|TRBV5-1|TRBJ2-7
CASSSGLAGQRNEQYF
TGCGCCAGCAGCTCCGGACTAGCGGGGCAACGGAACGAGCAGTACTTC
>-|-|12|TRBV29-1|TRBJ2-7
CSVSGQSYEQYF
TGCAGCGTTTCCGGACAGTCCTACGAGCAGTACTTC
>-|-|12|TRBV7-9|TRBJ2-7
CASSSNHYEQYF
TGTGCCAGCAGCTCCAACCACTACGAGCAGTACTTC
>once|-|13|TRBV7-9|TRBJ1-2
CASSLVQSGGYTF
TGTGCCAGCAGCTTAGTACAGTCGGGTGGCTACACCTTC
>-|TRBD1|17|TRBV5-4|TRBJ2-7
CASNGDRGILPTYEQYF
TGTGCCAGCAACGGGGACAGGGGAATTCTCCCAACCTACGAGCAGTACTTC
>-|-|13|TRBV6-6|TRBJ1-2
CASSHREGYGYTF
TGTGCCAGCAGCCACAGGGAGGGCTATGGCTACACCTTC
>-|TRBD1|16|TRBV11-3|TRBJ2-5
CASSAGTGLSQETQYF
TGTGCCAGCAGCGCTGGGACAGGGCTTAGCCAAGAGACCCAGTACTTC